Presented here are 12 T cell receptor beta chains from one specimen sequenced in a study of blood T cells in healthy people across ages. A second PCR of roughly 7 to 11 cycles used a sample-barcoded 5' primer and a J-beta primer mix. TCRdb used MiXCR to reprocess the 5' RACE reads, holding one entry per CDR3 protein. The sample holds roughly 860,000 distinct CDR3 sequences, around 62% seen once. Source material: blood. These receptors all stem from a man younger than 45 in good health.

The chain combines TRBV7-2 with TRBJ2-5; D tentatively fits TRBD1 or TRBD2 (7 bases each). Near its end, the DNA agrees better with TRBJ2-7, so the J call may be wrong. The CDR3 totals 14 residues. Germline V lookup: CDR1 SGHTA, CDR2 FQGNSA. The CDR3 coding sequence is TGTGCCAGCAGCAAGGGACAGCGGGGCTACGAGCAGTACTTC. It translates to CASSKGQRGYEQYF.

This clonotype was seen only a few times. CDR3 residues: CASSLAGRMDQPQHF. The DNA for the CDR3 is TGTGCCAGCAGCTTGGCCGGGAGGATGGATCAGCCCCAGCATTTT. V is TRBV7-8 and J is TRBJ1-5; no clear D gene. CDR1 SGHVS and CDR2 FQNEAQ come from the germline V gene. Trimming cost V 3 bases and J 5 bases, with 14 bases left between them. CDR3 length: 15 amino acids.

The chain combines TRBV7-9 with TRBJ2-3; 8 bases map to TRBD2. V shed 5 bases, J shed 1 base, and the junction held 8 bases outside the gene matches. Per the germline V gene, CDR1 is SEHNR and CDR2 is FQNEAQ (reference sequence). The CDR3 has 16 amino acids. The CDR3 nucleotides read TGTGCCAGCAGCCGCACTGGGACTAGAGGCACAGATACGCAGTATTTT. Translated, it gives CASSRTGTRGTDTQYF.

The table lists this clonotype with a count of one. The chain links TRBV5-1 to TRBJ2-1; no definite D call. CDR3 length equals 14 residues. Per germline, CDR1 SGHRS and CDR2 YFSETQ. Trimming took 0 bases from V and 5 from J, leaving 9 bases between them. The CDR3 bases are TGCGCCAGCAGCTTGGAGGCCGACCACAATGAGCAGTTCTTC. It is translated as CASSLEADHNEQFF.

This clonotype occurred once. V gene TRBV10-3 combines with J gene TRBJ1-6; D possibly corresponds to TRBD1 (6 bases). Germline CDR1 and CDR2: ENHRY and SYGVKD. V lost 0 bases and J lost 9, with 9 bases in between. The CDR3 has 14 amino acids. The CDR3 here is CAISESGQISPLHF. CDR3 DNA: TGTGCCATCAGTGAGTCAGGACAGATTTCACCCCTCCACTTT.

This chain links TRBV3-1 with TRBJ2-5; D call uncertain. The J call may be incorrect, as the DNA end agrees better with TRBJ2-7. From germline, CDR1 is LGHDT and CDR2 YNNKEL (reference sequence). The CDR3 covers 13 residues. CDR3 sequence: CASSQAEVFEQYF. The CDR3 DNA reads TGTGCCAGCAGCCAAGCCGAGGTATTCGAGCAGTACTTC.

This chain connects TRBV20-1 to TRBJ2-5; 8 bases map to TRBD2. J lost 1 base, V lost 6 bases, and 7 bases had no gene match. This CDR3 region has 14 residues. Germline CDR1 and CDR2: DFQATT and SNEGSKA (reference sequence). CDR3 sequence: CSADTSGGQETQYF. CDR3 DNA sequence: TGCAGTGCCGATACTAGCGGAGGCCAAGAGACCCAGTACTTC.

This rearrangement joins TRBV20-1 to TRBJ2-7; possibly TRBD2 for D (5 bases). CDR1 is DFQATT, CDR2 SNEGSKA, per germline (reference sequence). Trimming shortened V by 5 bases and J by 3 bases, and 17 bases separated the two germline ends. This CDR3 spans 14 amino acids. The CDR3 here is CSAAPSSRGYEQYF. DNA of the CDR3: TGCAGTGCTGCCCCCTCATCTCGGGGCTACGAGCAGTACTTC.

As concerns this clonotype: A read error may be the cause here, since a much bigger clone is one base away. The chain joins TRBV20-1 to TRBJ2-7; no reliable D call. Near its end, the DNA agrees better with TRBJ2-1, so the J call may be wrong. The CDR3 runs to 13 residues. Germline V lookup: CDR1 DFQATT, CDR2 SNEGSKA (reference sequence). CDR3 residues: CSARDQPGGEQFF. CDR3 bases: TGCAGTGCTAGAGATCAGCCCGGTGGCGAGCAGTTCTTC.

This clonotype was picked up a small number of times. V gene TRBV4-3 combines with J gene TRBJ1-6; possibly TRBD1 for D (6 bases). Trimming left V 0 bases short and J 4 bases short, with 16 bases between. Germline V gene lookup returns CDR1 LGHNA and CDR2 YSLEER. The CDR3 extends over 18 amino acids. The CDR3 DNA is TGCGCCAGCAGCCAAGATTGGGAGGTCACAGGGTATAATTCACCCCTCCACTTT. Its protein is CASSQDWEVTGYNSPLHF.

The V gene is TRBV9, the J gene TRBJ2-5; 10 nucleotides align to TRBD2. V shed 0 bases and J 5 bases; nucleotides not matched to a gene: 7. CDR1 is SGDLS, CDR2 YYNGEE, per germline. The CDR3 covers 16 residues. DNA of the CDR3: TGTGCCAGCAGCGTAGACCTAGCGGGGGTTACGGAGACCCAGTACTTC. Translating gives CASSVDLAGVTETQYF. The full variable domain, with the rest looked up from reference TRBV9 and TRBJ2-5, is DSGVTQTPKHLITATGQRVTLRCSPRSGDLSVYWYQQSLDQGLQFLIQYYNGEERAKGNILERFSAQQFPDLHSELNLSSLELGDSALYFCASSVDLAGVTETQYFGPGTRLLVL.

The DNA of the CDR3 is TGCAGACCTCAAAACAGGGGGTCTGAAGCTTTCTTT. Its translation is CRPQNRGSEAFF. V gene TRBV20-1 combines with J gene TRBJ1-1; TRBD1 agrees at 8 bases. The CDR3 runs 12 residues. Germline loops: CDR1 DFQATT, CDR2 SNEGSKA (reference sequence).